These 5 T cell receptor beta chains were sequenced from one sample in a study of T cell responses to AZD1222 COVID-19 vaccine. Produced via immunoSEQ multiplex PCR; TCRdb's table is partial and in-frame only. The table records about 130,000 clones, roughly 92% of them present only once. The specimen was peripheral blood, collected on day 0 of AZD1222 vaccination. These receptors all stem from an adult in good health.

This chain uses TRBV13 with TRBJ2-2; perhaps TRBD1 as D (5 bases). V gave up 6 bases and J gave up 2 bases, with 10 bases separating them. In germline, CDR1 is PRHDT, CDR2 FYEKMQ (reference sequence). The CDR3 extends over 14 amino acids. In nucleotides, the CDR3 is TGTGCCAGCAGGGGGCAGGGTAACACCGGGGAGCTGTTTTTT. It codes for CASRGQGNTGELFF.

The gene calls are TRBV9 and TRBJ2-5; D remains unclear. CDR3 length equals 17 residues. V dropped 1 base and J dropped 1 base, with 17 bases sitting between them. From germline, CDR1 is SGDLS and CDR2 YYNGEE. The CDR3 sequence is CASSVHELGVTQETQYF. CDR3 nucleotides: TGTGCCAGCAGCGTACACGAGCTAGGCGTTACCCAAGAGACCCAGTACTTC.

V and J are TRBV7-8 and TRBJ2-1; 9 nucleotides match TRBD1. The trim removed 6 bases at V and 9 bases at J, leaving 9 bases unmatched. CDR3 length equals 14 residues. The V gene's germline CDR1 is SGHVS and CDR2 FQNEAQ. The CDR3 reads CASRPGQGLSEQFF. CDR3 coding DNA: TGTGCCAGCAGGCCGGGACAGGGTTTAAGTGAGCAGTTCTTC.

The CDR3 spells CASTPGTDPNYGYTF. As DNA, the CDR3 is TGTGCCAGTACCCCGGGGACAGATCCTAACTATGGCTACACCTTC. This sequence joins TRBV19 and TRBJ1-2; TRBD1 matches at 7 bases. Germline CDR1 reads LNHDA; CDR2 reads SQIVND (reference sequence). The V gene end was trimmed by 7 bases and the J gene end by 0 bases; junction bases not matched to a gene: 8. This CDR3 comprises 15 residues.

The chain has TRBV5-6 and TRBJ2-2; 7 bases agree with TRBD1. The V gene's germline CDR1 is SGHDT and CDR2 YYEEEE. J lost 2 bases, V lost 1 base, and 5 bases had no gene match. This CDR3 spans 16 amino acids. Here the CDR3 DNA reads TGTGCCAGCAGCTTGTACAGGGACAGAAACACCGGGGAGCTGTTTTTT. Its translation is CASSLYRDRNTGELFF.